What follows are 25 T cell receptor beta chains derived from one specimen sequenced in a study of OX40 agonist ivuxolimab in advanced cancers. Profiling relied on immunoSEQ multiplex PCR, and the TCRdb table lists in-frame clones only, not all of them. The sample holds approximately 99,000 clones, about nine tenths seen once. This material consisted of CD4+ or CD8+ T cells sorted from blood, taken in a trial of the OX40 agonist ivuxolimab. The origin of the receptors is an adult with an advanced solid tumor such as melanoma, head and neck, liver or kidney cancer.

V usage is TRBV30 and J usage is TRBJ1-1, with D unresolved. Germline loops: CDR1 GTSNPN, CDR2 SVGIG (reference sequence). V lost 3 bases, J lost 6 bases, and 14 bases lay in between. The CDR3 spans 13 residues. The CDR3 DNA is TGTGCCTGGAGCAAAAAGGGCGGGGCTGAAGCTTTCTTT. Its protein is CAWSKKGGAEAFF. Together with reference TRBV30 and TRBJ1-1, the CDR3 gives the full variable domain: SQTIHQWPATLVQPVGSPLSLECTVEGTSNPNLYWYRQAAGRGLQLLFYSVGIGQISSEVPQNLSASRPQDRQFILSSKKLLLSDSGFYLCAWSKKGGAEAFFGQGTRLTVV.

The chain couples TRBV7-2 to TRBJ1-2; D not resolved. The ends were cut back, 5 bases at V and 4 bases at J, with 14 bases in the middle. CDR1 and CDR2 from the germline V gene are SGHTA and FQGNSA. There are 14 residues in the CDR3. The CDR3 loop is CASSPSPSGYGYTF. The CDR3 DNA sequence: TGTGCCAGCAGCCCCAGTCCTTCGGGCTATGGCTACACCTTC.

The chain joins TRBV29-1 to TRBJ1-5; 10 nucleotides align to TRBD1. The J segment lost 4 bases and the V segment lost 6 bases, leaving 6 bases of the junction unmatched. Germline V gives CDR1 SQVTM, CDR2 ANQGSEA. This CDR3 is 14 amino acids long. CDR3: CSVRGQGTNQPQHF. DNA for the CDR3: TGCAGCGTAAGGGGACAGGGGACGAATCAGCCCCAGCATTTT.

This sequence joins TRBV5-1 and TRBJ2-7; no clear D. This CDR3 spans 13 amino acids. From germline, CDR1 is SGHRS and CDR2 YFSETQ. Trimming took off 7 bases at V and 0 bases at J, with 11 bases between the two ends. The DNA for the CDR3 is TGCGCCAGCTCGACGGCTAGCTCCTACGAGCAGTACTTC. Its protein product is CASSTASSYEQYF.

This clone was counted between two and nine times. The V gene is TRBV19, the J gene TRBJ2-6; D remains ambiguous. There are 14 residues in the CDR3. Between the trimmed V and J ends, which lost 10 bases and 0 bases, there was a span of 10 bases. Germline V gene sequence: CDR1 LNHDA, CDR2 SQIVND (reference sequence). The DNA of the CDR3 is TGTGCCACCGCTAAGGGCTCTGGGGCCAACGTCCTGACTTTC. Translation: CATAKGSGANVLTF.

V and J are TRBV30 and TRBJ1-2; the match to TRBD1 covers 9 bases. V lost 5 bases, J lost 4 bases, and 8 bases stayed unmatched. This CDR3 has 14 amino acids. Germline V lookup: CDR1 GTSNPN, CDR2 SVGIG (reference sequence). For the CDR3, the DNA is TGTGCCTGGTTTAAATCGGGACAGGGCTATGGCTACACCTTC. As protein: CAWFKSGQGYGYTF.

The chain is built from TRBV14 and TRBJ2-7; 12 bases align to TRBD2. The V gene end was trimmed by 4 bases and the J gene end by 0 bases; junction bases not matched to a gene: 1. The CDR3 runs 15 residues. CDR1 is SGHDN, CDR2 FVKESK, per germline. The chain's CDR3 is CASSRLAGDSYEQYF. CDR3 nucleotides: TGTGCCAGCAGCCGACTAGCGGGGGACTCCTACGAGCAGTACTTC.

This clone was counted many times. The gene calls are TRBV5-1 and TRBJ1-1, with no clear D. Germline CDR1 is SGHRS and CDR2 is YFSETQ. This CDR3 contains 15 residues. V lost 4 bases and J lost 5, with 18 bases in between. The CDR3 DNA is TGCGCCAGCAGCGACATTACAGCCTTGGAAACTGAAGCTTTCTTT. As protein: CASSDITALETEAFF.

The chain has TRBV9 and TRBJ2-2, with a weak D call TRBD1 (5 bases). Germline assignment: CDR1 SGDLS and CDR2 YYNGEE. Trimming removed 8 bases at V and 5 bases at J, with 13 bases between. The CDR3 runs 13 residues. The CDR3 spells CASSGLKTGELFF. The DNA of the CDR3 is TGTGCCAGTTCAGGGTTGAAAACCGGGGAGCTGTTTTTT.

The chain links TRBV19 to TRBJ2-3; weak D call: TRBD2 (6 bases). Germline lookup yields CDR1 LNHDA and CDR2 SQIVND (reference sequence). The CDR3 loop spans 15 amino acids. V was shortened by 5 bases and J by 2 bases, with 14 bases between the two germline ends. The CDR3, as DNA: TGTGCCAGTAGTCCCTTGGGACTTACCACAGATACGCAGTATTTT. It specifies CASSPLGLTTDTQYF. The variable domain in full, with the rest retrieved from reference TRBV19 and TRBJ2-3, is DGGITQSPKYLFRKEGQNVTLSCEQNLNHDAMYWYRQDPGQGLRLIYYSQIVNDFQKGDIAEGYSVSREKKESFPLTVTSAQKNPTAFYLCASSPLGLTTDTQYFGPGTRLTVL.

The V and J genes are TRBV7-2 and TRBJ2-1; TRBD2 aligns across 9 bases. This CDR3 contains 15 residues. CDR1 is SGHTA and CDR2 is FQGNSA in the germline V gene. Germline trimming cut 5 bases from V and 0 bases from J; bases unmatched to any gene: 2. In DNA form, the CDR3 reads TGTGCCAGCAGCGTACTAGCGGGCTCCTACAATGAGCAGTTCTTC. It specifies CASSVLAGSYNEQFF.

The CDR3 nucleotides are TGTGCCAGCAGGATACAGCCCTCTAATGAAAAACTGTTTTTT. Its translation is CASRIQPSNEKLFF. The chain employs TRBV2 and TRBJ1-4; D not certain. This CDR3 region has 14 residues. V lost 6 bases and J 3 bases, leaving 11 bases between the germline ends. Germline CDR1 and CDR2: SNHLY and FYNNEI.

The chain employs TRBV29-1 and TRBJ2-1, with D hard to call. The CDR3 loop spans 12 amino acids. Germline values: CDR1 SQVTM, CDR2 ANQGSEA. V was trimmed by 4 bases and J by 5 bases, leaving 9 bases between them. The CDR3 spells CSVGLGNNEQFF. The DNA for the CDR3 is TGCAGCGTTGGGTTGGGGAACAATGAGCAGTTCTTC.

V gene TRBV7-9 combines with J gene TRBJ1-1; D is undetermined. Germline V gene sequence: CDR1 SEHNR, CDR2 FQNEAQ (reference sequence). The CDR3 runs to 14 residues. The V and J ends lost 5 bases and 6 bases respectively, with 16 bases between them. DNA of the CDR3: TGTGCCAGCAGCCTGAATGGGCTCGGGGCTGAAGCTTTCTTT. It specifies CASSLNGLGAEAFF.

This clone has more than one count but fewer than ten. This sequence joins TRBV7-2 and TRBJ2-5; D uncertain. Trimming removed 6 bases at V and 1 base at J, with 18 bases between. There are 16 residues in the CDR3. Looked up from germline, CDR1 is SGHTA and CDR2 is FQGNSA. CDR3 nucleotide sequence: TGTGCCAGCAGTCAATCTGGGCAGCTCCTCCAAGAGACCCAGTACTTC. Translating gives CASSQSGQLLQETQYF.

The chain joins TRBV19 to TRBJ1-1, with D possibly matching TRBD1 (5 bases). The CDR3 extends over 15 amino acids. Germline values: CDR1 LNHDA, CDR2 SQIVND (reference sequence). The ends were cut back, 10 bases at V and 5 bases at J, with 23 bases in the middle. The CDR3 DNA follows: TGTGCCACCGGAGGGACTGCCGTTAAAGCGACTGAAGCTTTCTTT. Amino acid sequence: CATGGTAVKATEAFF. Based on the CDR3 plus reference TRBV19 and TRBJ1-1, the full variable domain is DGGITQSPKYLFRKEGQNVTLSCEQNLNHDAMYWYRQDPGQGLRLIYYSQIVNDFQKGDIAEGYSVSREKKESFPLTVTSAQKNPTAFYLCATGGTAVKATEAFFGQGTRLTVV.

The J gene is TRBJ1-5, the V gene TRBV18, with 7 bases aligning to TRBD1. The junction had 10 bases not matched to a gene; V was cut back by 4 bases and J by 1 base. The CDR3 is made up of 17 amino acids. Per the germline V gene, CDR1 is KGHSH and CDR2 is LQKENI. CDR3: CASSRGQRDLSNQPQHF. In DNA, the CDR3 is TGTGCCAGCTCACGGGGACAGAGAGATCTCAGCAATCAGCCCCAGCATTTT.

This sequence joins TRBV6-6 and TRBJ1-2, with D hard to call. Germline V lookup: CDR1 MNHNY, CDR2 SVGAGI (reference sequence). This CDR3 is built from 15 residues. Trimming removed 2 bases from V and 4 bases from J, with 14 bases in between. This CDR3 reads CASSYGQKGGYGYTF. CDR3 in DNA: TGTGCCAGCAGTTACGGTCAGAAAGGTGGCTATGGCTACACCTTC.

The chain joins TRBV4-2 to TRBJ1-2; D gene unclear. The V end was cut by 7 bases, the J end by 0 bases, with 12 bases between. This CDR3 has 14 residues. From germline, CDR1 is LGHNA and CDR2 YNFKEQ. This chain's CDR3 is CASTPRLANYGYTF. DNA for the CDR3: TGTGCCAGCACTCCGAGGTTAGCTAACTATGGCTACACCTTC.

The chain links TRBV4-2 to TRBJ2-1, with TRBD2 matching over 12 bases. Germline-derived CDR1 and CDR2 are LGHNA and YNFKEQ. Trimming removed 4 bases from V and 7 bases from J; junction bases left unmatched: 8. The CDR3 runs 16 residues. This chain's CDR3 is CASSRASGRVRNEQFF. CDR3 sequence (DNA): TGTGCCAGCAGCCGGGCTAGCGGGAGGGTGAGGAATGAGCAGTTCTTC.

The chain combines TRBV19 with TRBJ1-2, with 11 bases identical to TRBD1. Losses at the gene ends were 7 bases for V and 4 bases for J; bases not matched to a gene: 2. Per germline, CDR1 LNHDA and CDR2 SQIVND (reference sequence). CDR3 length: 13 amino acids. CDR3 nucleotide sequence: TGTGCCAGTAAGGACAGGGGGCCCTATGGCTACACCTTC. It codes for CASKDRGPYGYTF.

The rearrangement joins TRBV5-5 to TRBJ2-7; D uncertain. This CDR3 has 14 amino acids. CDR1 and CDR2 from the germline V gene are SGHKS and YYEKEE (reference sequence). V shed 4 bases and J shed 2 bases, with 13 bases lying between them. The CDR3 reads CASSPSPAPYEQYF. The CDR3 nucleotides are TGTGCCAGCAGCCCCTCCCCAGCGCCCTACGAGCAGTACTTC.

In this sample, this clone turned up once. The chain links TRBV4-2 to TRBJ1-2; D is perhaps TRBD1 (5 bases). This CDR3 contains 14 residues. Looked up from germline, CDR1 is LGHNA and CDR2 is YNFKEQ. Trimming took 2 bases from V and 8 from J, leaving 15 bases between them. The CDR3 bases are TGTGCCAGCAGCCAATCCGGGACCTCGGAGGGCTACACCTTC. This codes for CASSQSGTSEGYTF.

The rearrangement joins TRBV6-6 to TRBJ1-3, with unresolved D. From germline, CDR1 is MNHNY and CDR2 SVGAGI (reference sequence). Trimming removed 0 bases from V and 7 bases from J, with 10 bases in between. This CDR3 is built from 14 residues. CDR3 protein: CASSYSPGGNTIYF. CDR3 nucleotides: TGTGCCAGCAGTTACTCACCGGGAGGGAACACCATATATTTT.

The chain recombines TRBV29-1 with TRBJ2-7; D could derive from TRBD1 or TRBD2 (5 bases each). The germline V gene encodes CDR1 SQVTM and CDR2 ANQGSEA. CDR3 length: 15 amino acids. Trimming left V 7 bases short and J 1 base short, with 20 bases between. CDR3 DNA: TGCAGCGCGAAACCGGGACCCAGAGGATCCTACGAGCAGTACTTC. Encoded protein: CSAKPGPRGSYEQYF.